This T cell receptor (beta chain) was sequenced during a study of T-cell reconstitution after alpha-beta-depleted transplantation in children (dated by TCRdb to 2015 to 2016). Looking at the study overall: T-cell immune reconstitution after TCRalphabeta/CD19-depleted allogeneic hematopoietic cell transplantation in children was quantitatively tracked in the study by means of TCR repertoire profiling.

This clonotype was seen ten or more times. Its antigen remains undetermined. No much larger clonotype is one base removed from it; base qualities were not supplied. Library generation was performed with PCR. The instrument was an Illumina HiSeq 2500. TCR libraries were prepared with molecular barcoding, using unique molecular identifiers to normalize TCRbeta repertoire quantification. TCRdb's own reprocessing of the public reads used fastp at Q25 and MiXCR and kept productive beta chains. Every CDR3 protein is listed once, alongside the most common genes and DNA of its rows. The sample table lists around 600,000 distinct CDR3 sequences, about 11% of them with a count of one. About 4.3% of the sample is in the top ten clones. V is cut back by 3 bases and J by 0 bases, with 4 bases in the junction unmatched. CDR1 and CDR2, per the germline V gene, are SGHVS and FQNEAQ. Counted from cysteine to phenylalanine, this CDR3 has 17 amino acids. The entry retains the CDR3 DNA only, 51 bases that are in frame from base 1.

This specimen was PBMCs from the stem cell graft donor, taken from the stem cell graft. The sequence links TRBV7-8 to TRBJ2-4; 11 middle bases align to TRBD2. The TCR originated in a human donor who donated a stem cell graft to a child with acute myeloid leukemia. The CDR3 reads CASSFRGLAGAKNIQYF. The bases read TGTGCCAGCAGCTTCCGAGGACTAGCGGGAGCCAAAAACATTCAGTACTTC.